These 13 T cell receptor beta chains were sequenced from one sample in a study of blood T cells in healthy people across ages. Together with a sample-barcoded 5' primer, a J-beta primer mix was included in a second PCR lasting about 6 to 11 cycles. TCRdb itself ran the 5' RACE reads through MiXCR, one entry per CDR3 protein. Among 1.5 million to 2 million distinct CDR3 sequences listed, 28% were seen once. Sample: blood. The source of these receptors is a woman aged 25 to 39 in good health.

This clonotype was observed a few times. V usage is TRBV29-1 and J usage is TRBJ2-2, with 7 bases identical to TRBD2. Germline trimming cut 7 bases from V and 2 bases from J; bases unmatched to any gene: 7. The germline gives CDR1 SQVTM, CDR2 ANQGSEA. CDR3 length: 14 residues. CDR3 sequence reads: CSASPGGNTGELFF. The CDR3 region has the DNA TGCAGCGCAAGTCCGGGGGGAAACACCGGGGAGCTGTTTTTT.

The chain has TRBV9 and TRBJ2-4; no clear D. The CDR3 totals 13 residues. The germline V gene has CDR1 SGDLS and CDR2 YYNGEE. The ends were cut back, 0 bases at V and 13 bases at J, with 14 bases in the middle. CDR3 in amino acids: CASSVVDHNEQYF. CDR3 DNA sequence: TGTGCCAGCAGCGTAGTTGACCACAATGAGCAGTACTTC.

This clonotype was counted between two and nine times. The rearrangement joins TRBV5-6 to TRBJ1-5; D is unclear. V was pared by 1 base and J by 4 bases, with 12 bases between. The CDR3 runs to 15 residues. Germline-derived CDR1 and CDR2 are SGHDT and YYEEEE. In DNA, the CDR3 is TGTGCCAGCAGCTTGTTTGAAGGGAAGAATCAGCCCCAGCATTTT. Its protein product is CASSLFEGKNQPQHF.

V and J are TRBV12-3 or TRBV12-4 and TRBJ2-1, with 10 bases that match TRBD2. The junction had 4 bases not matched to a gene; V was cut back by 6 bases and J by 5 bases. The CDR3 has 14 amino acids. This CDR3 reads CASSLSGRNNEQFF. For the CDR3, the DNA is TGTGCCAGCAGCCTTAGCGGGAGGAACAATGAGCAGTTCTTC.

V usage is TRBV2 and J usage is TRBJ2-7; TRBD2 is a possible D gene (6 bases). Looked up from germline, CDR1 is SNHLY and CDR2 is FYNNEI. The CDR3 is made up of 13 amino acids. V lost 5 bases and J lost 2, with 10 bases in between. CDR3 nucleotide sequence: TGTGCCAGCAGTAAGCGACTAGCCTACGAGCAGTACTTC. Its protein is CASSKRLAYEQYF.

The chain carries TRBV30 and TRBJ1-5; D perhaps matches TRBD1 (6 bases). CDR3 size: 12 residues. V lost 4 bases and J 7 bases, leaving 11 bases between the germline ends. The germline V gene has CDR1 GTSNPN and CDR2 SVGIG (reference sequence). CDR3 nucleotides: TGTGCCTGGAAGACAGGTAACCAGCCCCAGCATTTT. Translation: CAWKTGNQPQHF.

DNA for the CDR3: TGCAGCTGGGAGACGGCCGGGGTTGGCTACACCTTC. Protein sequence: CSWETAGVGYTF. The chain carries TRBV29-1 and TRBJ1-2; D is uncertain. This CDR3 comprises 12 residues. The ends were cut back, 8 bases at V and 7 bases at J, with 17 bases in the middle. Germline CDR1 reads SQVTM; CDR2 reads ANQGSEA.

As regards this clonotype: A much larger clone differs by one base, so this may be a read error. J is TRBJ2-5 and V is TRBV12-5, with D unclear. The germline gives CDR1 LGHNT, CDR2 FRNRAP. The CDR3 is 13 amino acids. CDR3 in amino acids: CASTETIQEIQYF. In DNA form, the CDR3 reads TGTGCTAGTACTGAGACGATACAAGAGATCCAGTACTTC. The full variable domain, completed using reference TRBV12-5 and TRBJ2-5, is DARVTQTPRHKVTEMGQEVTMRCQPILGHNTVFWYRQTMMQGLELLAYFRNRAPLDDSGMPKDRFSAEMPDATLATLKIQPSEPRDSAVYFCASTETIQEIQYFGPGTRLLVL.

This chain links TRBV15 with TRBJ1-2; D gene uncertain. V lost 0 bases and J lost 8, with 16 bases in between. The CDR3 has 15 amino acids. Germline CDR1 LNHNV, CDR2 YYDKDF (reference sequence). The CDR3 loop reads CATSRDRASRRGYTF. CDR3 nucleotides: TGTGCCACCAGCAGAGATCGGGCCTCCCGCAGGGGCTACACCTTC. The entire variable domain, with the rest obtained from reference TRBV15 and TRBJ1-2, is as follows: DAMVIQNPRYQVTQFGKPVTLSCSQTLNHNVMYWYQQKSSQAPKLLFHYYDKDFNNEADTPDNFQSRRPNTSFCFLDIRSPGLGDTAMYLCATSRDRASRRGYTFGSGTRLTVV.

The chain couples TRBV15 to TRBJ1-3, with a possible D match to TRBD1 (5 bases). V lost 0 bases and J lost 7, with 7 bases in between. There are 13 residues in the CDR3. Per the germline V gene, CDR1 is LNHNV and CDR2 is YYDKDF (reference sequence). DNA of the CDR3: TGTGCCACCAGCAGAGATAGACAGAACACCATATATTTT. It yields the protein CATSRDRQNTIYF.

As DNA, the CDR3 is TGTGCCAGCTCACCGGGGTCTACGAACACTGAAGCTTTCTTT. It yields the protein CASSPGSTNTEAFF. The rearrangement uses TRBV18 and TRBJ1-1, with unresolved D. V was cut by 3 bases and J by 1 base, with 9 bases left in between. The V gene's germline CDR1 is KGHSH and CDR2 LQKENI. This CDR3 is built from 14 residues.

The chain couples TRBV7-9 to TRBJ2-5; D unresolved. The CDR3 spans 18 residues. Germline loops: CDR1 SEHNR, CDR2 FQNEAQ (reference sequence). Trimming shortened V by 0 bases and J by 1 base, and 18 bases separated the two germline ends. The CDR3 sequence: CASSLALLLGGTQETQYF. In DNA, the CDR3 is TGTGCCAGCAGCTTAGCGCTTTTATTAGGCGGAACCCAAGAGACCCAGTACTTC.

The DNA of the CDR3 is TGCAGTGCTAGCAAGATCTCCTACAATGAGCAGTACTTC. This encodes CSASKISYNEQYF. This chain joins TRBV20-1 and TRBJ2-7; D is unresolved. This CDR3 spans 13 amino acids. V was pared by 3 bases and J by 7 bases, with 16 bases between. Germline values: CDR1 DFQATT, CDR2 SNEGSKA (reference sequence).